The T cell receptor (beta chain) described here comes from a study of T cell changes during pregnancy in multiple sclerosis. Only in-frame clones appear in the TCRdb table, and some are missing; sequencing was by immunoSEQ multiplex PCR. The sample lists approximately 94,000 clones, approximately 90% seen once, with roughly 2% in the top ten. This CDR3 is built from 15 residues. V was pared by 4 bases and J by 2 bases, with 14 bases between. CDR1 is GTSNPN and CDR2 is SVGIG in the germline V gene (reference sequence). The chain carries TRBV30 and TRBJ1-4; D is uncertain. Sequences were derived from peripheral blood, sampled after pregnancy. This receptor was identified in a female donor with multiple sclerosis, enrolled in a pregnancy study. In nucleotides, the CDR3 is TGTGCCTGGACGAAGACCGGGTATACTAATGAAAAACTGTTTTTT. It translates to CAWTKTGYTNEKLFF.